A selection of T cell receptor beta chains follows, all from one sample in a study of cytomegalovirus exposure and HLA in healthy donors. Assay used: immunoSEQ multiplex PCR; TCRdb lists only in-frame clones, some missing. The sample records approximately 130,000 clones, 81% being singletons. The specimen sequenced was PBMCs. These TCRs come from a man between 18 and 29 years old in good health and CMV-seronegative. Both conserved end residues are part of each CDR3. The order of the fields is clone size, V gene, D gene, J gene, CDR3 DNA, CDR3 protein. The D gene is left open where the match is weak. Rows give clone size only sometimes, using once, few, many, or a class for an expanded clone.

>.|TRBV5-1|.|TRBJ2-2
TGCGCCAGCAGCCGCAACCAAAGGGCGGGCGGGGAGCTGTTTTTT
CASSRNQRAGGELFF
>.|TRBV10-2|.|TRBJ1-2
TGCGCCAGCAGTTACCCCGAGGACACTGAGGTGACTGGCTACACCTTC
CASSYPEDTEVTGYTF
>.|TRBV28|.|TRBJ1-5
TGTGCCAGCAGTTTTAGGGTTTGGACAGACAATCAGCCCCAGCATTTT
CASSFRVWTDNQPQHF
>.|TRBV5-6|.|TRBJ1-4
TGTGCCAGCAACCGATTCTCGGAGCCTAATCCTAATGAAAAACTGTTTTTT
CASNRFSEPNPNEKLFF
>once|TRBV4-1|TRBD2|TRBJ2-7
TGCGCCAGCAGCCAGGATCCAGGGAGGGCGCCGCACTTC
CASSQDPGRAPHF
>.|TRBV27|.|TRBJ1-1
TGTGCCAGCAGTCTGAACAGAGAGTCGAACACTGAAGCTTTCTTT
CASSLNRESNTEAFF
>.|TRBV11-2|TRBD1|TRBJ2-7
TGTGCCAGCAGCGCCATATCCGGGACAGGGGCATACGAGCAGTACTTC
CASSAISGTGAYEQYF
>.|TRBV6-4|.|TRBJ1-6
TGTGCCAGCAGTGACCCAAGAGGGTCCTATAATTCACCCCTCCACTTT
CASSDPRGSYNSPLHF
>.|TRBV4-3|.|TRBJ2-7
TGCGCCAGCAGCCAAAGGGGCCCCGACAGATCCTACATCTACGAGCAGTACTTC
CASSQRGPDRSYIYEQYF
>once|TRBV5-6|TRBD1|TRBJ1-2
TGTGCCAGCAGCTTGGGGGACAGGGGATTCTATGGCTACACCTTC
CASSLGDRGFYGYTF
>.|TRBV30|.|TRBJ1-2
TGTGCCTGGAGTGTACGCCGGGCAGGGCGGACCTTCTATGGCTACACCTTC
CAWSVRRAGRTFYGYTF
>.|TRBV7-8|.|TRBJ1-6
TGTGCCAGCAGCTTAGAGGAGGGATGGGGGGATTCACCCCTCCACTTT
CASSLEEGWGDSPLHF
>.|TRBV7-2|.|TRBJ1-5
TGTGCCAGCAGTCTTAGGTGGCAGGGGAGTCAGCCCCAGCATTTT
CASSLRWQGSQPQHF
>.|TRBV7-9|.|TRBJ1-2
TGTGCCAGCAGCTATAGAGGCTACACCTTC
CASSYRGYTF
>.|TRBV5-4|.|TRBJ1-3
TGTGCCAGCAGCCGCAAGCTGTTCGGAAACACCATATATTTT
CASSRKLFGNTIYF
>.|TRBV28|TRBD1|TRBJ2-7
TGTGCCAGCAGTACCGGAGACAGGGGGCCCTCCTACGAGCAGTACTTC
CASSTGDRGPSYEQYF
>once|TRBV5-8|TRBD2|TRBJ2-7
TGTGCCAGCAGCTTGATAAATCTAGCGGGATACGAGCAGTACTTC
CASSLINLAGYEQYF
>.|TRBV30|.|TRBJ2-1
TGTGCCTGGAACTGGGGGGGGGCCTATGGGAATGAGCAGTTCTTC
CAWNWGGAYGNEQFF
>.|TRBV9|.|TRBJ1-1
TGTGCCAGCAGCGCACCGACAGGCTGGAGCACTGAAGCTTTCTTT
CASSAPTGWSTEAFF
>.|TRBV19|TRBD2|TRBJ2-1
TGTGCCAGTAGTATGCGCACTAGCGGGGGCACGGGGGAGCAGTTCTTC
CASSMRTSGGTGEQFF
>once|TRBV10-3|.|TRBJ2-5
TGTGCCATCAGTGAGCTGCCCGGGCGGGGGCTTCAAGAGACCCAGTACTTC
CAISELPGRGLQETQYF
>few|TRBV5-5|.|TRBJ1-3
TGTGCCAGCAGCTTCGGTGGTACTGGAAACACCATATATTTT
CASSFGGTGNTIYF
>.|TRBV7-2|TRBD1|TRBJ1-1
TGTGCCAGCAGCTTAGCGGACAGGGCGCTGAACACTGAAGCTTTCTTT
CASSLADRALNTEAFF
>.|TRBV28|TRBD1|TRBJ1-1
TGTGCCAGCAGTTCTCCACTCGACAGGGATAAGACTGAAGCTTTCTTT
CASSSPLDRDKTEAFF
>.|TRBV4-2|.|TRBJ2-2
TGTGCCAGCAGCCAAGATCTAACAGCCAAAACCACCGGGGAGCTGTTTTTT
CASSQDLTAKTTGELFF
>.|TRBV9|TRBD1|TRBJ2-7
TGTGCCAGCAGCGTCGAACAGGGGCAAGAGCAGTACTTC
CASSVEQGQEQYF
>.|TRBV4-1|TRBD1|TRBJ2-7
TGCGCCAGCAGCCAAGATAGTCGGGACAGGTTTTTC
CASSQDSRDRFF
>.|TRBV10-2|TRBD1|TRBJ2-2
TGCGCCAGCCGGTTGGGACAGACTAACACCGGGGAGCTGTTTTTT
CASRLGQTNTGELFF
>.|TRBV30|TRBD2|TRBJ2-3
TGTGCCTGGAGTCTTTTTAGCGGGGGGGCATCAGATACGCAGTATTTT
CAWSLFSGGASDTQYF
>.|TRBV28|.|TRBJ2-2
TGTGCCAGCAGTCCCCAGGGGGGGAACACCGGGGAGCTGTTTTTT
CASSPQGGNTGELFF
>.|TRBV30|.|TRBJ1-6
TGTGCCTGGACTGCCATTGGCGGTGGTTCCTATAATTCACCCCTCCACTTT
CAWTAIGGGSYNSPLHF
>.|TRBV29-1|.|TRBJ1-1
TGCAGCGTTGTCTCTTGGACAGCTGAGCGGGCTTTCTTT
CSVVSWTAERAFF
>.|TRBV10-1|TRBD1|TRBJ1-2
TGCGCCAGCAGTGGGGACAGGGAGGCTGGTGGCTACACCTTC
CASSGDREAGGYTF
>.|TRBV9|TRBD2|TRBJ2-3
TGTGCCAGCAGGCCGGGGCTAGCGGCTAGCACAGATACGCAGTATTTT
CASRPGLAASTDTQYF
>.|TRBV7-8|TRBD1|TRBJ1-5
TGTGCCAGCAGCCTAGGGGCGACAGGGCGGCATTTT
CASSLGATGRHF
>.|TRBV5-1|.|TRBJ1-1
TGCGCCAGCAGCTTTGAGGGGAACACTGAAGCTTTCTTT
CASSFEGNTEAFF
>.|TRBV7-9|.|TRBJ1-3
TGTGCCAGCAGCTTAGCAGGGGCTGGAAACACCATATATTTT
CASSLAGAGNTIYF
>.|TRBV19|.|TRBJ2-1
TGTGCCAGTCAGGGGGGAAAATACAATGAGCAGTTCTTC
CASQGGKYNEQFF
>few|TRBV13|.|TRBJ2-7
TGTGCCAGCAGCTTAGGCGGAGGGTCCTACGAGCAGTACTTC
CASSLGGGSYEQYF
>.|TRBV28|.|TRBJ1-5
TGTGCCAGCAGTTTATTGTCTAATCAGCCCCAGCATTTT
CASSLLSNQPQHF
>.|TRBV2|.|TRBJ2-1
TGTGCCAGCAGTGAAGAAGGGGAAGGCTCCTACAATGAGCAGTTCTTC
CASSEEGEGSYNEQFF
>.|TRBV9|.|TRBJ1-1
TGTGCCGGACCACCCGGCCCCGGGGGAACTGAAGCTTTCTTT
CAGPPGPGGTEAFF
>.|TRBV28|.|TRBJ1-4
TGTGCCAGCAGTTCACAATCTCACAGGGCAGCAACTAATGAAAAACTGTTTTTT
CASSSQSHRAATNEKLFF
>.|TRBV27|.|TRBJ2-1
TGTGCCAGCAGTTTAGCCGGGACACAGGAGCAGTTCTTC
CASSLAGTQEQFF